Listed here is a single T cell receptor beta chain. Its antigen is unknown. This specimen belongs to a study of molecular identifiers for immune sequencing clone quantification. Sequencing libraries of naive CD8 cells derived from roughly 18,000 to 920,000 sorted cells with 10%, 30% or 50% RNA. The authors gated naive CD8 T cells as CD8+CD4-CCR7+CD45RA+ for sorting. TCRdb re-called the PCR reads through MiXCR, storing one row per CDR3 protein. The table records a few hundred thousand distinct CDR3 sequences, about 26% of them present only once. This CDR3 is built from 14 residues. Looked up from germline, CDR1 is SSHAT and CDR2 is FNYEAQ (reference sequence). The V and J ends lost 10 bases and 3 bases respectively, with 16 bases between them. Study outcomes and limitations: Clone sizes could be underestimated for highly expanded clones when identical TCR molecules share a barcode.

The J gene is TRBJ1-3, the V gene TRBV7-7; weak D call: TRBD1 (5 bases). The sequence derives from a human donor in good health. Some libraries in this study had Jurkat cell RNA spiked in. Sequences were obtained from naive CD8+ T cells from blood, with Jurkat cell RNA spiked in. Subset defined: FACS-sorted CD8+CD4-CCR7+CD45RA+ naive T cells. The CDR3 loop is CATIYYRFGNTIYF. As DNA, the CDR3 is TGTGCCACCATTTACTACAGGTTTGGAAACACCATATATTTT.